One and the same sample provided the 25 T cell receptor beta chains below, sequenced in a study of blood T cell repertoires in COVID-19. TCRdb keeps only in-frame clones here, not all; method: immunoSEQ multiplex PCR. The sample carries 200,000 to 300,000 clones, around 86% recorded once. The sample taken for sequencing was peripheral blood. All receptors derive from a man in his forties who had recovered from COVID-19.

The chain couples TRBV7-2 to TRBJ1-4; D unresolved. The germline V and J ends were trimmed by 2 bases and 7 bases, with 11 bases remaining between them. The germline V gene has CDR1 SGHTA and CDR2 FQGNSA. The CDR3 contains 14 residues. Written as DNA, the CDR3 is TGTGCCAGCAGCTTAACGGGAATGGGTGAAAAACTGTTTTTT. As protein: CASSLTGMGEKLFF. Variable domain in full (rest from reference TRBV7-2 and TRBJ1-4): GAGVSQSPSNKVTEKGKDVELRCDPISGHTALYWYRQSLGQGLEFLIYFQGNSAPDKSGLPSDRFSAERTGGSVSTLTIQRTQQEDSAVYLCASSLTGMGEKLFFGSGTQLSVL.

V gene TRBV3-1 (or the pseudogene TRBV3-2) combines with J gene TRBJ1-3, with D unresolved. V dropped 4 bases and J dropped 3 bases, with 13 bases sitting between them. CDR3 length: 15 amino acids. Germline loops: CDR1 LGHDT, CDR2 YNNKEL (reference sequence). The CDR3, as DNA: TGTGCCAGCAGCCCGAGAGAGGTAGGTGGAAACACCATATATTTT. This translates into CASSPREVGGNTIYF.

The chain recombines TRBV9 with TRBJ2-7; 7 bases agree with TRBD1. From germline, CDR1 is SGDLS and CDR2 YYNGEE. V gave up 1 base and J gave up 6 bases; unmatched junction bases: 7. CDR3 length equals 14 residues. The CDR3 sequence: CASSVLGGRGEQYF. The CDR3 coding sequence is TGTGCCAGCAGCGTACTAGGGGGCAGGGGCGAGCAGTACTTC.

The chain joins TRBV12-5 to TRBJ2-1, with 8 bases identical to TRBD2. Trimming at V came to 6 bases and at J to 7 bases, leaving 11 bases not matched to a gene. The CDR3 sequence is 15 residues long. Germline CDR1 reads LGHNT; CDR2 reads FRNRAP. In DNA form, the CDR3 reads TGTGCTAGTGGATCCGGGACTAGAGAAGTGAATGAGCAGTTCTTC. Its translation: CASGSGTREVNEQFF.

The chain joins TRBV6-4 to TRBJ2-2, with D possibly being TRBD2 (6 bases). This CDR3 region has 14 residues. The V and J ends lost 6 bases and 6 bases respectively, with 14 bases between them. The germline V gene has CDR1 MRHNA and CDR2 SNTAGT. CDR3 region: CASRRLVTAGELFF. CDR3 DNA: TGTGCCAGCAGGAGACTAGTCACGGCCGGGGAGCTGTTTTTT.

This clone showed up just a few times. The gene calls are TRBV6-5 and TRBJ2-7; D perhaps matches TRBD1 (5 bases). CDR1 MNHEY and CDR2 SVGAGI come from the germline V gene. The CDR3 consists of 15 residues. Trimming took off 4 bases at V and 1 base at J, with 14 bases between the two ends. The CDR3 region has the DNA TGTGCCAGCAGTTCTCCCGAGGCAGGGTCCTACGAGCAGTACTTC. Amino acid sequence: CASSSPEAGSYEQYF.

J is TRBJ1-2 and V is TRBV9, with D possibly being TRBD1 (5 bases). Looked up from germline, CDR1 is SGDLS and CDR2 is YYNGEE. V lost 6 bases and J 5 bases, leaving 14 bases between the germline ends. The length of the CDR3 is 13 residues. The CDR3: CASTSRDRYGYTF. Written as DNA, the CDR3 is TGTGCCAGCACCAGCAGGGATCGGTATGGCTACACCTTC.

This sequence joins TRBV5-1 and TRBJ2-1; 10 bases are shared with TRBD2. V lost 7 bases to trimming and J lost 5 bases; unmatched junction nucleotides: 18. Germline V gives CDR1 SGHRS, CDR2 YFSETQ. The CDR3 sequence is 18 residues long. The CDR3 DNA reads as TGCGCCAGCGGCAAGCGGGGGGGCCTCCTCGGCGATCACAATGAGCAGTTCTTC. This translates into CASGKRGGLLGDHNEQFF.

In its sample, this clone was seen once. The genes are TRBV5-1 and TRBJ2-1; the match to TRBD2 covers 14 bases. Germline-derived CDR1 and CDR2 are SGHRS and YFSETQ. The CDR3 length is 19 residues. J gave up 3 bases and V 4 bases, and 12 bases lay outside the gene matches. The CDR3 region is CASSPTRLAGGPYYNEQFF. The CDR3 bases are TGCGCCAGCAGCCCGACGAGACTAGCGGGGGGGCCGTACTACAATGAGCAGTTCTTC.

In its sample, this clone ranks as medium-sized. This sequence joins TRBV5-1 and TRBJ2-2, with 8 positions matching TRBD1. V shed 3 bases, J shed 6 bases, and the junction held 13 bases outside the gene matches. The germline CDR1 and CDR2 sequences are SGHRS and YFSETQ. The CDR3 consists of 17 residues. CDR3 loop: CASSSTERTGWAGELFF. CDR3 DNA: TGCGCCAGCAGCTCAACAGAACGGACAGGGTGGGCCGGGGAGCTGTTTTTT.

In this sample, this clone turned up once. The CDR3 loop reads CASRTGLMNTEAFF. The DNA of the CDR3 is TGCGCCAGCAGAACAGGTTTAATGAACACTGAAGCTTTCTTT. This rearrangement joins TRBV5-1 to TRBJ1-1; D is perhaps TRBD1 (5 bases). The CDR3 totals 14 residues. V lost 5 bases to trimming and J lost 0 bases, with 11 bases between them. Germline values: CDR1 SGHRS, CDR2 YFSETQ.

The CDR3 loop is CAISGQGGTGELFF. The CDR3 region has the DNA TGTGCCATCAGCGGACAGGGCGGGACCGGGGAGCTGTTTTTT. The genes are TRBV10-3 and TRBJ2-2, with TRBD1 identical over 8 bases. V lost 6 bases, J lost 5 bases, and 5 bases stayed unmatched. This CDR3 has 14 amino acids. Germline assignment: CDR1 ENHRY and CDR2 SYGVKD.

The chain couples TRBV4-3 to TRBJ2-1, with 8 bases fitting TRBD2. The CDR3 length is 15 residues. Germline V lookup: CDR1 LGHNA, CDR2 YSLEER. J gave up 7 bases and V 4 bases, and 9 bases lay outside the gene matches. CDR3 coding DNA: TGCGCCAGCAGCCCCCGTTCCGGGGGGGCAAATGAGCAGTTCTTC. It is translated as CASSPRSGGANEQFF.

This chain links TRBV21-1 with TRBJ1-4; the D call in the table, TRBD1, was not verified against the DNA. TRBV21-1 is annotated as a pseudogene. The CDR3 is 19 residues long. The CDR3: CAINWGGQGVSWMGEKLFF. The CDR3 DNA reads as TGTGCCATCAACTGGGGGGGACAGGGGGTTAGCTGGATGGGCGAAAAACTGTTTTTT.

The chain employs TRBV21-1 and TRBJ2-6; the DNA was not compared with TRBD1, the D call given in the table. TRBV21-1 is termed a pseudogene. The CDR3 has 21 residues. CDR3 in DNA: TGTGCCAGCAGAGTCCGGGACAGGGCTGGTAGTAATCGAGCTGGGGCCAACGTCCTGACTTTC. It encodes CASRVRDRAGSNRAGANVLTF.

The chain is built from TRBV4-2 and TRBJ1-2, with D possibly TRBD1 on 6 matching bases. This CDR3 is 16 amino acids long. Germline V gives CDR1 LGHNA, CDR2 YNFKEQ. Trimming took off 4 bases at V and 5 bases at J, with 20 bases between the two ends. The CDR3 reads CASSLLGGPREYGYTF. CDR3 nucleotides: TGTGCCAGCAGCCTACTAGGGGGACCCAGGGAGTATGGCTACACCTTC.

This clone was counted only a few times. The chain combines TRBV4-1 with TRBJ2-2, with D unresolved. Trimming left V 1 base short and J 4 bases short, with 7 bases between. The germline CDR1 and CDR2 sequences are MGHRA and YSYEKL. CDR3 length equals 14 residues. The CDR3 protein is CASSQVISTGELFF. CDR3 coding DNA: TGCGCCAGCAGCCAAGTAATTTCCACCGGGGAGCTGTTTTTT.

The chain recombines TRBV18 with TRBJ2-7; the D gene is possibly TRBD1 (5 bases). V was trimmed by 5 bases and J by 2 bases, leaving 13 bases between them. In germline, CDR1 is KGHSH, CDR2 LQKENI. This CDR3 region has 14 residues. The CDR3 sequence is CASSGAAMTYEQYF. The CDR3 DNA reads TGTGCCAGCTCAGGGGCTGCAATGACCTACGAGCAGTACTTC.

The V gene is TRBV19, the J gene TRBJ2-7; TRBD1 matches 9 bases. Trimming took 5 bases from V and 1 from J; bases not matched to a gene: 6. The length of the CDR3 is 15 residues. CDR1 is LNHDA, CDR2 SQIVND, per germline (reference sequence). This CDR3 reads CASSPGTGKSYEQYF. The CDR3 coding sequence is TGTGCCAGTAGTCCCGGGACAGGGAAATCCTACGAGCAGTACTTC.

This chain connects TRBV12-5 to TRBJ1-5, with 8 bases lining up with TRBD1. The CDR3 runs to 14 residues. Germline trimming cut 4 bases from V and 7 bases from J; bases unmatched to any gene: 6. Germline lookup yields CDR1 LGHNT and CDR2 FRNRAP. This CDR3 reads CASGSDRAGQPQHF. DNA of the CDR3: TGTGCTAGTGGTTCGGACAGGGCTGGACAGCCCCAGCATTTT.

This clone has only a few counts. The CDR3 DNA reads as TGCGCCAGCAGCTTAGATCCCGGGGAAAAACTGTTTTTT. This translates into CASSLDPGEKLFF. The chain recombines TRBV5-1 with TRBJ1-4; D is ambiguous. The V and J ends lost 2 bases and 8 bases respectively, with 10 bases between them. The CDR3 extends over 13 amino acids. CDR1 SGHRS and CDR2 YFSETQ come from the germline V gene. The full variable domain, its missing parts supplied by reference TRBV5-1 and TRBJ1-4, is KAGVTQTPRYLIKTRGQQVTLSCSPISGHRSVSWYQQTPGQGLQFLFEYFSETQRNKGNFPGRFSGRQFSNSRSEMNVSTLELGDSALYLCASSLDPGEKLFFGSGTQLSVL.

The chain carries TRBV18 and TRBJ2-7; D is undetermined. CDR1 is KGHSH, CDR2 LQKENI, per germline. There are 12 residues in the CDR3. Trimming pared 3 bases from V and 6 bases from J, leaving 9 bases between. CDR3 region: CASSPSQAEQYF. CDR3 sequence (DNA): TGTGCCAGCTCACCCTCCCAGGCCGAGCAGTACTTC. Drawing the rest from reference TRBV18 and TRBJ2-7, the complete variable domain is NAGVMQNPRHLVRRRGQEARLRCSPMKGHSHVYWYRQLPEEGLKFMVYLQKENIIDESGMPKERFSAEFPKEGPSILRIQQVVRGDSAAYFCASSPSQAEQYFGPGTRLTVT.

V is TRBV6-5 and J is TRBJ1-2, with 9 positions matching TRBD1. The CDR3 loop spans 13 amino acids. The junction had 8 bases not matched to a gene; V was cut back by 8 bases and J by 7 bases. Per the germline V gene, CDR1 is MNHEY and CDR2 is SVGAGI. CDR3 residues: CASRETGGGGYTF. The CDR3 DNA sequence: TGTGCCAGCCGAGAGACAGGGGGTGGTGGCTACACCTTC.

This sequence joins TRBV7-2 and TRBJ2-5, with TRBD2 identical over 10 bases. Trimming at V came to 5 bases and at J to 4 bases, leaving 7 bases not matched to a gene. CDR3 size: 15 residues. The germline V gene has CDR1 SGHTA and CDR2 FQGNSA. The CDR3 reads CASSPNRLAGETQYF. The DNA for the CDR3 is TGTGCCAGCAGCCCTAATCGACTAGCGGGAGAGACCCAGTACTTC.

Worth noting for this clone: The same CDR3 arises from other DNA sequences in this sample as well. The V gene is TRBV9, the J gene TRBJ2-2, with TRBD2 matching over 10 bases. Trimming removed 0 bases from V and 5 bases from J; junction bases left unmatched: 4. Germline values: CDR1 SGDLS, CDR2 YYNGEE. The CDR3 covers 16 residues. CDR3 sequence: CASSVGLAGGTGELFF. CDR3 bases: TGTGCCAGCAGCGTAGGACTAGCGGGTGGGACCGGGGAGCTGTTTTTT.